Sequencing of this T cell receptor beta chain was carried out in a study of shared clonotypes between healthy human individuals. Sequenced by immunoSEQ multiplex PCR; TCRdb stores in-frame clones only, minus some. The sample lists 730,000 or so clones, about two thirds seen once, with approximately 1.8% in the top ten. Each donor was a Caucasian adult residing in Nashville, Tennessee. General study points: Researchers found naive subsets generally carried larger estimated richness than memory subsets.

The CDR3 runs 11 residues. Germline CDR1 PRHDT, CDR2 FYEKMQ (reference sequence). Trimming removed 6 bases from V and 5 bases from J, with 7 bases in between. Concerning this clone: The antigen is undetermined.

This clonotype originated in a woman in her 30s in good health. The J gene is TRBJ2-5, the V gene TRBV13; D remains unclear. What was sequenced was memory CD4+ T cells sorted from blood. Subset here: CD45RA-negative fraction. This CDR3 reads CASSLSETQYF. DNA for the CDR3: TGTGCCAGCAGTCTCTCGGAGACCCAGTACTTC.